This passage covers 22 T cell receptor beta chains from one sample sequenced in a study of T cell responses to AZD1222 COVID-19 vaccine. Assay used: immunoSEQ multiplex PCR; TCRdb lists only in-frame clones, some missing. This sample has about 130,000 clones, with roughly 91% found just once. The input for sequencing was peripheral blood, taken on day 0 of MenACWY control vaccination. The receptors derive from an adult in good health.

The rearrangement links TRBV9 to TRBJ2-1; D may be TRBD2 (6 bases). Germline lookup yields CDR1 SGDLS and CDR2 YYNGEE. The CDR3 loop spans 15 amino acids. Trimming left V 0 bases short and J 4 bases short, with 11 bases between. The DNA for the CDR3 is TGTGCCAGCAGCGTAGGATGGGAGGCTTACAATGAGCAGTTCTTC. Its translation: CASSVGWEAYNEQFF.

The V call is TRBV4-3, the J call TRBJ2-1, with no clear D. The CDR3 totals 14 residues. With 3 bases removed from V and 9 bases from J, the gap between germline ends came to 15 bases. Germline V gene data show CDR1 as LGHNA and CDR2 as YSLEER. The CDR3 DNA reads TGCGCCAGCAGCCAGGACCGTCTGACCGTTGAGCAGTTCTTC. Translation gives CASSQDRLTVEQFF.

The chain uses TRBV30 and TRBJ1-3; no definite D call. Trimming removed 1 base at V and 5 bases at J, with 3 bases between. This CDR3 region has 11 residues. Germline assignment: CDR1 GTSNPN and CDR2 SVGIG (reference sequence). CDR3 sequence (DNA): TGTGCCTGGAGTGATCGAAACACCATATATTTT. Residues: CAWSDRNTIYF.

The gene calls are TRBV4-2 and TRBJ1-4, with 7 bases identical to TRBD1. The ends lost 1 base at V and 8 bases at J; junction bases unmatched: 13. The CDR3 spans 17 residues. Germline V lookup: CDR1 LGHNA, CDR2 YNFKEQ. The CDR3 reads CASSQAGAGRGREKLFF. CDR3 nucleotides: TGTGCCAGCAGCCAAGCCGGAGCGGGCAGGGGGAGGGAAAAACTGTTTTTT.

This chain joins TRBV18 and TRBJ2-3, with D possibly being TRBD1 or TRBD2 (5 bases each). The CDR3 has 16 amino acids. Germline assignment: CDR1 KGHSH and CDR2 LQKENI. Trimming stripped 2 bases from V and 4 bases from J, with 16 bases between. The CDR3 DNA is TGTGCCAGCTCACCAGTGGCAGGCTTGGGGGCAGATACGCAGTATTTT. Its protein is CASSPVAGLGADTQYF.

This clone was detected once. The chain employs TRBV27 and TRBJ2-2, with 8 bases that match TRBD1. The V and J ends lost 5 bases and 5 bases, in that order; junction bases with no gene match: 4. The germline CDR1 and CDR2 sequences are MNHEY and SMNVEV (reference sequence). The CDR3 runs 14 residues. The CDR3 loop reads CASSTRTGTGELFF. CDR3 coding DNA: TGTGCCAGCAGTACACGGACAGGGACCGGGGAGCTGTTTTTT.

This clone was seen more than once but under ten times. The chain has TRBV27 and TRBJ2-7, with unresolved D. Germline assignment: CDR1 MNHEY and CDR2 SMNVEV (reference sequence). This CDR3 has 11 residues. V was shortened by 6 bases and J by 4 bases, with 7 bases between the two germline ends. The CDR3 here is CASSPTYEQYF. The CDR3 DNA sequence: TGTGCCAGCAGCCCGACTTACGAGCAGTACTTC.

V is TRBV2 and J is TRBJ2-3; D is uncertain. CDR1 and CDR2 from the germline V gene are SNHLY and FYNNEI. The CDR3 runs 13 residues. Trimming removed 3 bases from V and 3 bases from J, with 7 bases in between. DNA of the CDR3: TGTGCCAGCAGTGAGGTAGGGACAGATACGCAGTATTTT. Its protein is CASSEVGTDTQYF.

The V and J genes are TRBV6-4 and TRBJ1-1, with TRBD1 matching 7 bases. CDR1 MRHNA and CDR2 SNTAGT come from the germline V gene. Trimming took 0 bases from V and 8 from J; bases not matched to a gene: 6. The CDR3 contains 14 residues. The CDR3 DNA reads TGTGCCAGCAGTGACTCGGAGGGGGCGAGGGAAGCTTTCTTT. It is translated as CASSDSEGAREAFF.

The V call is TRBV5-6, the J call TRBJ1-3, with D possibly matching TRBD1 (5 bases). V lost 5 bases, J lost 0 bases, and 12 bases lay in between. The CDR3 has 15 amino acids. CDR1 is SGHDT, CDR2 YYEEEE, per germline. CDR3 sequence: CASSQDMGSGNTIYF. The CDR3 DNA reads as TGTGCCAGCAGTCAGGACATGGGCTCTGGAAACACCATATATTTT.

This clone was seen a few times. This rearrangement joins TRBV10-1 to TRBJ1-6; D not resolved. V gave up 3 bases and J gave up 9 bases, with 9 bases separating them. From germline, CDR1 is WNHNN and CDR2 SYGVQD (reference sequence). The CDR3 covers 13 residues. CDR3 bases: TGCGCCAGCAGTGAATGGGTGGGTTCACCCCTCCACTTT. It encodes CASSEWVGSPLHF.

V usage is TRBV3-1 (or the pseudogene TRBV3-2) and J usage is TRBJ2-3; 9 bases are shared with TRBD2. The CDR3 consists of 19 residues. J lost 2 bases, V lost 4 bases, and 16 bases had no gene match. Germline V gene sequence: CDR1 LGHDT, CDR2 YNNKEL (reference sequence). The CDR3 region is CASSPWVSSGVSNTDTQYF. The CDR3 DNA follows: TGTGCCAGCAGCCCATGGGTATCTAGCGGGGTTTCCAACACAGATACGCAGTATTTT.

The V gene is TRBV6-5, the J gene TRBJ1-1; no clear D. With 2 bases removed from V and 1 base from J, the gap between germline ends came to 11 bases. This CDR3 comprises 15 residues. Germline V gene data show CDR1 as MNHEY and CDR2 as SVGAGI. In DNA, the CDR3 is TGTGCCAGCAGTTACAACCCCAGGAAGAACACTGAAGCTTTCTTT. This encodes CASSYNPRKNTEAFF.

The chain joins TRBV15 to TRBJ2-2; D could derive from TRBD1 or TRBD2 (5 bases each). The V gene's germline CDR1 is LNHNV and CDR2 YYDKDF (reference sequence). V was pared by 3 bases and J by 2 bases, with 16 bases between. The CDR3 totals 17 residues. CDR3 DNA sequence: TGTGCCACCAGCAGGGCCATCGGGACCTTAAACACCGGGGAGCTGTTTTTT. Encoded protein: CATSRAIGTLNTGELFF.

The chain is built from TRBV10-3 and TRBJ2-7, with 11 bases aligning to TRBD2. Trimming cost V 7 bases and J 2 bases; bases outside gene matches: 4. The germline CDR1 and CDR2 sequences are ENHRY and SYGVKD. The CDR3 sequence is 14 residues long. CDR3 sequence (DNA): TGTGCCATCAATAGCGGGGGGGCCGCCTACGAGCAGTACGTC. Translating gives CAINSGGAAYEQYV.

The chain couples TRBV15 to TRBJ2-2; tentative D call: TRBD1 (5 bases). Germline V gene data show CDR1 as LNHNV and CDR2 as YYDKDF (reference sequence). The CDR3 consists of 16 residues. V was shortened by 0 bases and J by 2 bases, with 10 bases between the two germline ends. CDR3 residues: CATSRDETGNTGELFF. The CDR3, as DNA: TGTGCCACCAGCAGAGATGAAACAGGTAACACCGGGGAGCTGTTTTTT.

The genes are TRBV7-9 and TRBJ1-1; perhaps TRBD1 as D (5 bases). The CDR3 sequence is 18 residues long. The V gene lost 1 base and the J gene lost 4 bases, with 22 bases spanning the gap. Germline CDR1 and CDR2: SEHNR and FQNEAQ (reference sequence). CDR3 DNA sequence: TGTGCCAGCAGCTTAGTGGGGCCAATCGGGCCTCAGGGCACTGAAGCTTTCTTT. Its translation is CASSLVGPIGPQGTEAFF. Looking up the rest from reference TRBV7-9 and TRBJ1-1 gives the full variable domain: DTGVSQNPRHKITKRGQNVTFRCDPISEHNRLYWYRQTLGQGPEFLTYFQNEAQLEKSRLLSDRFSAERPKGSFSTLEIQRTEQGDSAMYLCASSLVGPIGPQGTEAFFGQGTRLTVV.

The CDR3 DNA sequence: TGTGCCAGCCAAACCGGGACAGCGAGCACAGATACGCAGTATTTT. It specifies CASQTGTASTDTQYF. The rearrangement joins TRBV28 to TRBJ2-3, with 7 bases identical to TRBD1. The J segment lost 0 bases and the V segment lost 8 bases, leaving 8 bases of the junction unmatched. The CDR3 has 15 amino acids. The germline V gene encodes CDR1 MDHEN and CDR2 SYDVKM.

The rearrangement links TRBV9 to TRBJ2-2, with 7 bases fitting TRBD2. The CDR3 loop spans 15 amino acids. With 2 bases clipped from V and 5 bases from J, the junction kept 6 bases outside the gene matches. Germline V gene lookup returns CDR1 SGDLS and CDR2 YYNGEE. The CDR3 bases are TGTGCCAGCAGCGTTGCGGGAGCGGGAACCGGGGAGCTGTTTTTT. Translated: CASSVAGAGTGELFF. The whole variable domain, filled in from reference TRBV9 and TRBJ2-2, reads DSGVTQTPKHLITATGQRVTLRCSPRSGDLSVYWYQQSLDQGLQFLIQYYNGEERAKGNILERFSAQQFPDLHSELNLSSLELGDSALYFCASSVAGAGTGELFFGEGSRLTVL.

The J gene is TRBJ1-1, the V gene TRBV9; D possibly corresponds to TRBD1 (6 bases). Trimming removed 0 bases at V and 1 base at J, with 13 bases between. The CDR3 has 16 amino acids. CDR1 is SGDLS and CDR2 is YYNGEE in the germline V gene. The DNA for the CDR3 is TGTGCCAGCAGCGTAGTTGGGGGCGGGAAGAACACTGAAGCTTTCTTT. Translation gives CASSVVGGGKNTEAFF.

CDR3 in amino acids: CAGGQGNTDTQYF. CDR3 in DNA: TGTGCCGGGGGACAGGGGAACACAGATACGCAGTATTTT. This rearrangement joins TRBV9 to TRBJ2-3, with 10 bases that match TRBD1. The CDR3 runs to 13 residues. Germline CDR1 reads SGDLS; CDR2 reads YYNGEE. V dropped 10 bases and J dropped 2; count of bases not matched to a gene: 4.

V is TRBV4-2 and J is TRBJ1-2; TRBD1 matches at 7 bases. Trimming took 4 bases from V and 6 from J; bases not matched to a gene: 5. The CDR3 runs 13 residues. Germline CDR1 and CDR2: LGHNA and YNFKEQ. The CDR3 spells CASSPRQGDGYTF. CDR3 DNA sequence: TGTGCCAGCAGCCCCCGACAGGGCGATGGCTACACCTTC.